This T cell receptor beta chain appears in the sequencing data of a study of cytomegalovirus exposure and HLA in healthy donors. Regarding the study as a whole: There were a few CMV-associated chains whose specificity for CMV antigens was confirmed in vitro. The authors later linked a missense DCLRE1C variant to TCR beta V- and J-gene trimming. Later analysis showed TCR association rates varying by HLA locus, highest for DRB1 and lowest for HLA-C.

Whereas donors were nominally healthy upon sampling, unrecorded immune exposures were probable. V was clipped by 5 bases and J by 0 bases, with 13 bases between them. CDR1 and CDR2 (germline): SGHTA, FQGTGA. The CDR3 is 15 amino acids. In the case of this clone: The antigen remains undetermined.

PCR was performed using 60 Vbeta and 13 Jbeta primers. Libraries were prepared by immunoSEQ multiplex PCR; TCRdb keeps only in-frame clonotypes and omits some of them. The sample has approximately 100,000 clones, roughly 80% seen once; the top ten hold roughly 1.9%. The TCR originated in a middle-aged woman in good health and CMV-seronegative. The sample was PBMCs. The V gene is TRBV7-3, the J gene TRBJ1-1, with a possible D match to TRBD1 (5 bases). CDR3 in DNA: TGTGCCAGCAGCCCTGGGCAGGGCCTGAACACTGAAGCTTTCTTT. Amino acid sequence: CASSPGQGLNTEAFF.